This T cell receptor (beta chain) was captured by sequencing in a study of radiation and T cells in renal cell carcinoma. Turning to the study itself: Nephrectomy followed 15 Gy stereotactic body radiation by 4 weeks. Study results and caveats: In blood, top tumor clones expanded by 2 weeks, shrinking by 4.

This CDR3 has 17 residues. Germline V lookup: CDR1 SGHTA, CDR2 FQGNSA. Trimming removed 4 bases at V and 0 bases at J, with 16 bases between. Remarks on this clone: Its target is not known.

TCRdb's table, derived via immunoSEQ multiplex PCR, lists solely in-frame clones and lacks some. The sample shows about 130,000 clones, about 88% of them seen only once. The time point here: baseline pretreatment blood. Treatment here: 15 Gy SBRT to primary tumor, nephrectomy 4 weeks later. Radiation-treated patients gave blood at baseline, week 2 and week 4. The chain uses TRBV7-2 and TRBJ2-1; D gene ambiguous. This receptor was obtained from a woman in her 50s with renal cell carcinoma. The starting material was blood, obtained from a patient whose treatment included radiotherapy and nephrectomy. The CDR3 DNA sequence: TGTGCCAGCAGCTCAACTCGAACCGGAAGCTCCTACAATGAGCAGTTCTTC. The encoded protein is CASSSTRTGSSYNEQFF.